Below are 19 T cell receptor beta chains sequenced from a single sample in a study of T cells in Graves' hyperthyroidism and ophthalmopathy. There were TCR beta CDR3 regions amplified from RNA transcripts. The HTBI primer set drove a first-round RT-PCR of the TCR CDR3. TCRdb passed the multiplex PCR reads through MiXCR, listing each CDR3 protein once. Among around 110,000 distinct CDR3 sequences, about a sixth were seen once, and the ten largest hold 42%. The sequencing sample was made of blood. The receptors shown here come from a woman between 45 and 60 years old with Graves' hyperthyroidism.

This clonotype was counted between two and nine times. This chain joins TRBV11-2 and TRBJ2-3; 8 bases align to TRBD2. Trimming cost V 5 bases and J 4 bases; bases outside gene matches: 17. Per the germline V gene, CDR1 is SGHAT and CDR2 is FQNNGV. This CDR3 has 18 residues. CDR3 region: CASSHPLKQAGEPDTQYF. The CDR3 DNA sequence: TGTGCCAGCAGCCACCCTCTTAAGCAAGCGGGGGAGCCAGATACGCAGTATTTT.

This clonotype was picked up many times. This chain uses TRBV3-1 with TRBJ2-1, with TRBD2 matching 8 bases. The CDR3 is made up of 14 amino acids. With 5 bases clipped from V and 7 bases from J, the junction kept 7 bases outside the gene matches. CDR1 is LGHDT, CDR2 YNNKEL, per germline (reference sequence). The CDR3 DNA reads TGTGCCAGCAGCTTAGGCGGGAGGAGAAATGAGCAGTTCTTC. It yields the protein CASSLGGRRNEQFF.

This clonotype was counted at least ten times. The gene calls are TRBV6-1 and TRBJ1-5, with a weak D call TRBD1 (5 bases). This CDR3 contains 15 residues. Germline V gene data show CDR1 as MNHNS and CDR2 as SASEGT. V lost 0 bases to trimming and J lost 10 bases, with 16 bases between them. The CDR3 DNA reads TGTGCCAGCAGTGAAGCGCTAGGAGGGACGCACCCCCAGCATTTT. Translating gives CASSEALGGTHPQHF.

This clonotype was counted a few times. The chain employs TRBV7-9 and TRBJ2-2; the D is unclear. Trimming shortened V by 3 bases and J by 6 bases, and 5 bases separated the two germline ends. Germline lookup yields CDR1 SEHNR and CDR2 FQNEAQ (reference sequence). The CDR3 consists of 12 residues. The CDR3: CASSFSPGELFF. Here the CDR3 DNA reads TGTGCCAGCAGCTTTTCGCCCGGGGAGCTGTTTTTT.

This clonotype came up many times. The chain employs TRBV14 and TRBJ2-1, with a tentative D call TRBD1 (5 bases). The CDR3 is 14 residues long. V was shortened by 1 base and J by 5 bases, with 9 bases between the two germline ends. Germline CDR1 is SGHDN and CDR2 is FVKESK. Here the CDR3 reads CASSQVGAHNEQFF. The CDR3 region has the DNA TGTGCCAGCAGCCAAGTAGGGGCCCACAATGAGCAGTTCTTC.

This clonotype was observed at least ten times. The chain is built from TRBV28 and TRBJ1-2; no definite D call. The CDR3 is 14 residues long. Trimming removed 5 bases from V and 7 bases from J, with 17 bases in between. Germline assignment: CDR1 MDHEN and CDR2 SYDVKM. The CDR3 DNA reads as TGTGCCAGCAGTCCTACCCTGGACGTTTCTGGCTACACCTTC. Protein sequence: CASSPTLDVSGYTF.

This clonotype has ten or more counts. V usage is TRBV5-1 and J usage is TRBJ2-7, with D unclear. This CDR3 contains 14 residues. The germline CDR1 and CDR2 sequences are SGHRS and YFSETQ. V was shortened by 0 bases and J by 1 base, with 8 bases between the two germline ends. Here the CDR3 DNA reads TGCGCCAGCAGCTTGGATCCGAGATCCTACGAGCAGTACGTC. It specifies CASSLDPRSYEQYV.

This clonotype was found many times. The V gene is TRBV27, the J gene TRBJ2-3; unclear D gene. This CDR3 is built from 14 residues. From germline, CDR1 is MNHEY and CDR2 SMNVEV (reference sequence). Trimming removed 4 bases from V and 4 bases from J, with 12 bases in between. CDR3 loop: CASSSYPLADTQYF. In nucleotides, the CDR3 is TGTGCCAGCAGTTCTTACCCGTTGGCAGATACGCAGTATTTT.

The chain links TRBV20-1 to TRBJ1-2; no clear D gene. From germline, CDR1 is DFQATT and CDR2 SNEGSKA (reference sequence). The CDR3 covers 13 residues. V was clipped by 5 bases and J by 7 bases, with 17 bases between them. CDR3 DNA: TGCAGTGCTCAGCGGGCCTCAGCGGCTGGCTACACCTTC. Its translation is CSAQRASAAGYTF.

Many counts were recorded for this clonotype. This chain uses TRBV24-1 with TRBJ2-2, with D perhaps matching TRBD2 (6 bases). The CDR3 sequence is 14 residues long. Germline V gene data show CDR1 as KGHDR and CDR2 as SFDVKD. The V end was cut by 2 bases, the J end by 5 bases, with 8 bases between. In DNA, the CDR3 is TGTGCCACCAGTGATTGGAGGGGAACCGGGGAGCTGTTTTTT. Its protein is CATSDWRGTGELFF.

This clonotype occurred many times. The rearrangement uses TRBV24-1 and TRBJ2-3; 10 bases are a match to TRBD1. This CDR3 comprises 15 residues. CDR1 is KGHDR, CDR2 SFDVKD, per germline. With 8 bases clipped from V and 3 bases from J, the junction kept 7 bases outside the gene matches. The CDR3 coding sequence is TGTGCCACCAAAGCAGGACAGGGGGAAACAGATACGCAGTATTTT. Translating it yields CATKAGQGETDTQYF.

The CDR3 nucleotides read TGTGCCAGCCTGCGGGAGTGGACCGGGGAGCTGTTTTTT. Protein sequence: CASLREWTGELFF. The V call is TRBV12-3 or TRBV12-4, the J call TRBJ2-2; 7 bases are shared with TRBD2. Germline trimming cut 8 bases from V and 5 bases from J; bases unmatched to any gene: 5. The CDR3 loop spans 13 amino acids.

The table lists this clonotype with many counts. The rearrangement uses TRBV7-3 and TRBJ2-2, with D perhaps TRBD2 (5 bases). Germline values: CDR1 SGHTA, CDR2 FQGTGA. This CDR3 comprises 14 residues. Trimming cost V 4 bases and J 8 bases, with 14 bases left between them. CDR3 loop: CASSSQSSLGELFF. The CDR3 nucleotides are TGTGCCAGCAGCTCCCAATCTAGCTTAGGGGAGCTGTTTTTT. The full variable domain, with the rest looked up from reference TRBV7-3 and TRBJ2-2, is GAGVSQTPSNKVTEKGKYVELRCDPISGHTALYWYRQSLGQGPEFLIYFQGTGAADDSGLPNDRFFAVRPEGSVSTLKIQRTERGDSAVYLCASSSQSSLGELFFGEGSRLTVL.

This clonotype was recorded many times. The gene calls are TRBV2 and TRBJ2-2; tentative D call: TRBD2 (5 bases). The CDR3 is 13 amino acids. The V gene lost 6 bases and the J gene lost 1 base, with 6 bases spanning the gap. Germline assignment: CDR1 SNHLY and CDR2 FYNNEI. CDR3 loop: CASSRENTGELFF. The CDR3, as DNA: TGTGCCAGCAGCCGGGAGAACACCGGGGAGCTGTTTTTT.

There are many counts of this clonotype. The chain uses TRBV29-1 and TRBJ2-1, with D perhaps assigned TRBD1 or TRBD2 (6 bases each). The CDR3 length is 15 residues. The V gene's germline CDR1 is SQVTM and CDR2 ANQGSEA. With 7 bases removed from V and 4 bases from J, the gap between germline ends came to 20 bases. CDR3 nucleotide sequence: TGCAGCGGTGGATTCCCGGGGGCGCCTTACAATGAGCAGTTCTTC. Translation: CSGGFPGAPYNEQFF.

This clonotype was seen repeatedly, ten times or more. V is TRBV30 and J is TRBJ2-1; 14 positions match TRBD2. Trimming took 5 bases from V and 5 from J; bases not matched to a gene: 8. The CDR3 sequence is 16 residues long. CDR1 and CDR2 from the germline V gene are GTSNPN and SVGIG (reference sequence). The CDR3 nucleotides read TGTGCCTGGGATTCGGGGGGACTAGCGGGAGACAATGAGCAGTTCTTC. Translated, it gives CAWDSGGLAGDNEQFF. Variable domain in full (rest from reference TRBV30 and TRBJ2-1): SQTIHQWPATLVQPVGSPLSLECTVEGTSNPNLYWYRQAAGRGLQLLFYSVGIGQISSEVPQNLSASRPQDRQFILSSKKLLLSDSGFYLCAWDSGGLAGDNEQFFGPGTRLTVL.

CDR3 sequence reads: CASSYGIGTRGYNEQFF. The CDR3 DNA follows: TGTGCCAGCAGCTACGGGATCGGGACTAGGGGATACAATGAGCAGTTCTTC. The chain is built from TRBV11-1 and TRBJ2-1, with 8 bases that match TRBD2. The CDR3 length is 17 residues. V trimming: 4 bases; J trimming: 4 bases; junction bases outside the gene matches: 12. Germline CDR1 SGHAT, CDR2 FQDESV (reference sequence). The whole variable domain, filled in from reference TRBV11-1 and TRBJ2-1, reads EAEVAQSPRYKITEKSQAVAFWCDPISGHATLYWYRQILGQGPELLVQFQDESVVDDSQLPKDRFSAERLKGVDSTLKIQPAELGDSAMYLCASSYGIGTRGYNEQFFGPGTRLTVL.

Worth noting for this clonotype: A read error may be the cause here, since a much bigger clone is one base away. The missing conserved phenylalanine or tryptophan at the end of this CDR3 makes a read error likely. J is TRBJ1-1 and V is TRBV12-3 or TRBV12-4; tentative D call: TRBD1 (5 bases). CDR3 size: 13 residues. Deletions cut 6 bases from V and 1 base from J, with 9 bases between. The CDR3 loop reads CASRWQGNTEAFS. CDR3 coding DNA: TGTGCCAGCAGATGGCAGGGGAACACTGAAGCTTTCTCT.

Ten or more counts support this clonotype. The chain employs TRBV24-1 and TRBJ2-1, with 9 bases aligning to TRBD2. Germline CDR1 reads KGHDR; CDR2 reads SFDVKD. V was pared by 8 bases and J by 0 bases, with 13 bases of the junction left unmatched. The CDR3 loop spans 18 amino acids. CDR3 DNA sequence: TGTGCCACCACACCCGGGACTAGCTTCCCGAGCTCCTACAATGAGCAGTTCTTC. Encoded protein: CATTPGTSFPSSYNEQFF.